This T cell receptor beta chain was captured in a study of T cells in Graves' hyperthyroidism and ophthalmopathy. Study-wide points: Most clonotypes expanded in the thyroid (above 0.001) were also present in blood.

The CDR3 regions of TCR beta were amplified from RNA transcripts. HTBI primers were employed in a first-round RT-PCR of the TCR CDR3. TCRdb reprocessed the multiplex PCR reads via MiXCR and lists one record per CDR3 protein. The sample has some 570,000 distinct CDR3 sequences, 13% to 15% seen once. On this clonotype itself: Its antigen is still unknown.

CDR3 length equals 15 residues. The V gene's germline CDR1 is SGHVS and CDR2 FQNEAQ. V was pared by 5 bases and J by 8 bases, with 20 bases between. Each ophthalmopathy patient scored at least 3 on the Clinical Activity Score and at least 4 on NOSPECS grade, with duration under 3 months. On the basis of clinical symptoms, serum thyroxine and TRAb, thyroid ultrasound and orbital computed tomography, diagnoses were made. The chain employs TRBV7-8 and TRBJ2-3; D ambiguous. The source is a woman aged 18-29 years with Graves' ophthalmopathy. The sequenced sample was blood. DNA for the CDR3: TGTGCCAGCAGCCCCGACCGGTGGCGGTCGCTTACGCAGTATTTT. Amino acids: CASSPDRWRSLTQYF.